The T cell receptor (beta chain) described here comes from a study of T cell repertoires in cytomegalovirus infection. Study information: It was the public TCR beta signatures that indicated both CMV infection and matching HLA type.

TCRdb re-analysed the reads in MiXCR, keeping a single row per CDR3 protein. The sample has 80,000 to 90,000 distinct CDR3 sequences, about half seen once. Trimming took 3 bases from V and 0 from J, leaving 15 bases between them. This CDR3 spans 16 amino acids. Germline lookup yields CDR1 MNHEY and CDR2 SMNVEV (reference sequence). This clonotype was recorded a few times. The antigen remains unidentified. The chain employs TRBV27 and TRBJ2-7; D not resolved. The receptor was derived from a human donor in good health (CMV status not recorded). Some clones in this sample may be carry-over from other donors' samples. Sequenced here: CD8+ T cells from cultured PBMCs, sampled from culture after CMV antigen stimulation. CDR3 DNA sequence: TGTGCCAGCAGTTTTGGTCCCCCCCGCTTCTCCTACGAGCAGTACTTC. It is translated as CASSFGPPRFSYEQYF.